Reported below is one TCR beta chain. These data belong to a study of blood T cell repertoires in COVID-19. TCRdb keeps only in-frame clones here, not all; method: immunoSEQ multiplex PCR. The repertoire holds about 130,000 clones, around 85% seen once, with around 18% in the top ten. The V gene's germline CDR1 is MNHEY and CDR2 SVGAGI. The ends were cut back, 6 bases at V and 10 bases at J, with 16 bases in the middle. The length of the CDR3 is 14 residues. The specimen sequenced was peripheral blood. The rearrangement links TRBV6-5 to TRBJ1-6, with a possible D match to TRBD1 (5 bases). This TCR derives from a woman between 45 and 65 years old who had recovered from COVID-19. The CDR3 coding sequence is TGTGCCAGCAGGCGAGGGACTTCCAAGTCACCCCTCCACTTT. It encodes CASRRGTSKSPLHF.